A single sample is the source of the 27 T cell receptor beta chains below, sequenced in a study of T cells after yellow fever vaccination. TCRdb used MiXCR to reprocess the 5' RACE reads, holding one entry per CDR3 protein. This sample carries about 260,000 distinct CDR3 sequences, approximately 3.5% of them seen once, and the ten largest clones take about 19%. The material was PBMCs, obtained 15 days after the yellow fever booster vaccination. The receptors here all came from a man between 18 and 29 years old who received the YFV17D yellow fever vaccine.

This clonotype has more than one count but fewer than ten. The chain couples TRBV7-2 to TRBJ2-5; TRBD2 matches at 9 bases. The CDR3 runs to 16 residues. Germline V CDR1 and CDR2: SGHTA, FQGNSA. The V and J ends lost 6 bases and 0 bases, in that order; junction bases with no gene match: 8. CDR3 loop: CASSSPSGAYQETQYF. The CDR3 bases are TGTGCCAGCAGTTCCCCTAGCGGGGCATACCAAGAGACCCAGTACTTC.

Many counts were recorded for this clonotype. The chain has TRBV4-3 and TRBJ1-4; 10 bases line up with TRBD1. The CDR3 covers 16 residues. The ends lost 2 bases at V and 7 bases at J; junction bases unmatched: 7. Germline CDR1 and CDR2: LGHNA and YSLEER. CDR3 nucleotides: TGCGCCAGCAGCCAATACTATGGGGACAGGGGTGAAAAACTGTTTTTT. As protein: CASSQYYGDRGEKLFF.

This clonotype has ten or more counts. The gene calls are TRBV5-1 and TRBJ2-7; 12 nucleotides line up with TRBD2. This CDR3 comprises 15 residues. V shed 5 bases and J 3 bases; nucleotides not matched to a gene: 6. In germline, CDR1 is SGHRS, CDR2 YFSETQ. CDR3 sequence reads: CASSALAGGYYEQYF. CDR3 nucleotide sequence: TGCGCCAGCAGTGCACTAGCGGGGGGATACTACGAGCAGTACTTC.

Many counts were recorded for this clonotype. CDR3 residues: CASSPGGLDTQYF. The CDR3 nucleotides read TGTGCCAGCAGCCCAGGTGGGCTGGATACGCAGTATTTT. The rearrangement joins TRBV9 to TRBJ2-3, with D hard to call. V dropped 4 bases and J dropped 6 bases, with 12 bases sitting between them. CDR3 length: 13 amino acids. Germline V gene lookup returns CDR1 SGDLS and CDR2 YYNGEE.

In this sample, this clonotype turned up many times. V is TRBV29-1 and J is TRBJ2-7; D perhaps matches TRBD2 (5 bases). The CDR3 is made up of 12 amino acids. Germline V gene data show CDR1 as SQVTM and CDR2 as ANQGSEA. Trimming left V 5 bases short and J 5 bases short, with 13 bases between. Here the CDR3 reads CSVFGDSDEQYF. As DNA, the CDR3 is TGCAGCGTTTTCGGGGATTCGGACGAGCAGTACTTC.

This clonotype was seen at least ten times. The chain joins TRBV2 to TRBJ1-2, with 8 bases fitting TRBD1. From germline, CDR1 is SNHLY and CDR2 FYNNEI. V was clipped by 4 bases and J by 5 bases; unmatched bases: 0. The CDR3 runs to 12 residues. CDR3 loop: CASSGQGYGYTF. The CDR3 DNA sequence: TGTGCCAGCAGTGGACAGGGGTATGGCTACACCTTC.

This clonotype was seen ten or more times. V and J are TRBV15 and TRBJ1-2, with TRBD1 matching 7 bases. Germline V gives CDR1 LNHNV, CDR2 YYDKDF (reference sequence). The CDR3 sequence is 18 residues long. The J segment lost 1 base and the V segment lost 0 bases, leaving 11 bases of the junction unmatched. This CDR3 is CATSREGQGGFGNYGYTF. The CDR3 DNA follows: TGTGCCACCAGCAGAGAGGGCCAGGGGGGATTTGGTAACTATGGCTACACCTTC. Full variable domain (missing parts from reference TRBV15 and TRBJ1-2): DAMVIQNPRYQVTQFGKPVTLSCSQTLNHNVMYWYQQKSSQAPKLLFHYYDKDFNNEADTPDNFQSRRPNTSFCFLDIRSPGLGDTAMYLCATSREGQGGFGNYGYTFGSGTRLTVV.

This clonotype was seen more than once but under ten times. J is TRBJ1-6 and V is TRBV7-2; tentative D call: TRBD1 (6 bases). Germline loops: CDR1 SGHTA, CDR2 FQGNSA. CDR3 size: 17 residues. V lost 4 bases and J 10 bases, leaving 23 bases between the germline ends. In DNA, the CDR3 is TGTGCCAGCAGCTGGGGCGGGGGGCATCTTACGGCGTCACCCCTCCACTTT. This translates into CASSWGGGHLTASPLHF.

This clonotype was detected ten times or more. V and J are TRBV10-3 and TRBJ1-2, with D hard to call. V lost 4 bases and J lost 1, with 10 bases in between. CDR1 is ENHRY, CDR2 SYGVKD, per germline. This CDR3 contains 14 residues. The CDR3 DNA sequence: TGTGCCATCAGTGTCTCCGCAGATAACTATGGCTACACCTTC. It codes for CAISVSADNYGYTF.

On this clonotype: This clone may be a read error of a much larger clone one base away. CDR3 nucleotides: TGTGGCAGCAGCTTGGGACAGGGAAGAGAAGAGTATGGCTACACCTTC. Protein sequence: CGSSLGQGREEYGYTF. This chain links TRBV9 with TRBJ1-2; 9 positions agree with TRBD1. The CDR3 covers 16 residues. Germline CDR1 reads SGDLS; CDR2 reads YYNGEE.

This clonotype was seen many times. CDR3 sequence: CASSSGTLGGYTF. CDR3 bases: TGCGCCAGCAGCTCCGGGACCCTAGGTGGCTACACCTTC. The chain carries TRBV5-1 and TRBJ1-2; D possibly corresponds to TRBD1 (5 bases). Trimming removed 3 bases from V and 7 bases from J, with 13 bases in between. The CDR3 consists of 13 residues. Germline assignment: CDR1 SGHRS and CDR2 YFSETQ.

At least ten counts were recorded for this clonotype. The CDR3 protein is CATSQGTEAFF. The CDR3 DNA is TGTGCCACCAGTCAGGGGACTGAAGCTTTCTTT. The rearrangement joins TRBV24-1 to TRBJ1-1; the D gene is possibly TRBD1 (6 bases). In germline, CDR1 is KGHDR, CDR2 SFDVKD. Trimming stripped 6 bases from V and 5 bases from J, with 6 bases between. The CDR3 length is 11 residues.

This clonotype was detected many times. The J gene is TRBJ1-2, the V gene TRBV14; a possible D gene is TRBD1 (6 bases). With 1 base removed from V and 8 bases from J, the gap between germline ends came to 14 bases. Germline V CDR1 and CDR2: SGHDN, FVKESK. This CDR3 has 14 residues. As DNA, the CDR3 is TGTGCCAGCAGCCAAGTGGGGGGCGCGGGAGGCTACACCTTC. It codes for CASSQVGGAGGYTF.

The rearrangement links TRBV15 to TRBJ1-1; D gene unclear. Germline V gene sequence: CDR1 LNHNV, CDR2 YYDKDF (reference sequence). CDR3 length equals 14 residues. The ends were cut back, 5 bases at V and 5 bases at J, with 15 bases in the middle. The CDR3 is CATSPTRRGTEAFF. As DNA, the CDR3 is TGTGCCACCAGCCCGACACGTCGAGGTACTGAAGCTTTCTTT.

The sample holds many counts of this clonotype. DNA for the CDR3: TGTGCCAGCAGCCGAGGACAGGTTGGTGAGCAGTTCTTC. Protein sequence: CASSRGQVGEQFF. The chain has TRBV7-2 and TRBJ2-1, with 7 positions matching TRBD1. Germline V CDR1 and CDR2: SGHTA, FQGNSA. The junction had 7 bases not matched to a gene; V was cut back by 5 bases and J by 9 bases. The CDR3 runs 13 residues. Combining the CDR3 with reference TRBV7-2 and TRBJ2-1 gives the whole variable domain GAGVSQSPSNKVTEKGKDVELRCDPISGHTALYWYRQSLGQGLEFLIYFQGNSAPDKSGLPSDRFSAERTGGSVSTLTIQRTQQEDSAVYLCASSRGQVGEQFFGPGTRLTVL.

This clonotype showed up many times. The V and J genes are TRBV7-9 and TRBJ2-5; TRBD2 might be the D (5 bases). V dropped 5 bases and J dropped 5 bases, with 21 bases sitting between them. CDR3 length equals 16 residues. Germline V gene data show CDR1 as SEHNR and CDR2 as FQNEAQ (reference sequence). CDR3 coding DNA: TGTGCCAGCAGCACCTCCGGTCGGGGAATCCGGGAGACCCAGTACTTC. Amino acids: CASSTSGRGIRETQYF.

Ten or more counts support this clonotype. The V gene is TRBV28, the J gene TRBJ2-7; either TRBD1 or TRBD2 may supply D (5 bases each). CDR1 and CDR2 (germline): MDHEN, SYDVKM. Trimming stripped 4 bases from V and 1 base from J, with 17 bases between. The CDR3 length is 16 residues. The CDR3 bases are TGTGCCAGCAGTTCCTATCTCCTTGGGGGTTCCTACGAGCAGTACGTC. It specifies CASSSYLLGGSYEQYV.

This clonotype occurred many times. V gene TRBV12-3 or TRBV12-4 combines with J gene TRBJ1-6; perhaps TRBD1 as D (5 bases). Trimming left V 1 base short and J 7 bases short, with 8 bases between. This CDR3 contains 14 residues. CDR3 residues: CASSLGRENSPLHF. In nucleotides, the CDR3 is TGTGCCAGCAGTTTAGGCAGGGAGAATTCACCCCTCCACTTT.

In this sample, this clonotype turned up many times. The chain's CDR3 is CASSPKGAIGPYDEAFF. CDR3 nucleotides: TGTGCCAGCAGTCCGAAGGGGGCAATCGGACCGTATGATGAAGCTTTCTTT. The chain couples TRBV27 to TRBJ1-1, with 7 nucleotides matching TRBD1. Trimming cost V 5 bases and J 7 bases; bases outside gene matches: 19. This CDR3 is 17 amino acids long. Germline V CDR1 and CDR2: MNHEY, SMNVEV (reference sequence).

This clonotype showed up many times. The rearrangement joins TRBV6-2 or TRBV6-3 to TRBJ2-2; D could derive from TRBD1 or TRBD2 (6 bases each). CDR1 is MNHEY, CDR2 SVGEGT, per germline. Trimming left V 7 bases short and J 6 bases short, with 15 bases between. This CDR3 is 14 amino acids long. The CDR3 DNA reads TGTGCCAGCAAGACGCTCGGGGGCCCCGGGGAGCTGTTTTTT. It specifies CASKTLGGPGELFF.

The chain employs TRBV12-3 or TRBV12-4 and TRBJ1-5, with 8 bases that match TRBD1. There are 16 residues in the CDR3. Trimming removed 4 bases from V and 0 bases from J; junction bases left unmatched: 5. In nucleotides, the CDR3 is TGTGCCAGCAGTTCTAATCAGGGGGCTAGCAATCAGCCCCAGCATTTT. As protein: CASSSNQGASNQPQHF.

This clonotype was counted at least ten times. CDR3 DNA sequence: TGTGCCAGCAGTTCCTTTAGGGGCCTGACAGGGGAGTCCTACGAGCAGTACTTC. This sequence encodes CASSSFRGLTGESYEQYF. V gene TRBV12-3 or TRBV12-4 combines with J gene TRBJ2-7; the match to TRBD1 covers 8 bases. V trimming: 4 bases; J trimming: 1 base; junction bases outside the gene matches: 15. CDR3 length: 18 residues.

This clonotype appeared many times. This chain uses TRBV9 with TRBJ1-6; no clear D. V lost 3 bases and J 10 bases, leaving 17 bases between the germline ends. The CDR3 spans 15 residues. The germline CDR1 and CDR2 sequences are SGDLS and YYNGEE. Written as DNA, the CDR3 is TGTGCCAGCAGCGAGGAGCCCTCAAGGCGATCACCCCTCCACTTT. Its protein is CASSEEPSRRSPLHF.

This clonotype was detected many times. The chain recombines TRBV5-1 with TRBJ2-3, with D uncertain. Looked up from germline, CDR1 is SGHRS and CDR2 is YFSETQ. The CDR3 sequence is 15 residues long. Trimming pared 1 base from V and 0 bases from J, leaving 9 bases between. The CDR3 sequence is CASSLPSTSTDTQYF. CDR3 bases: TGCGCCAGCAGCTTGCCCAGTACTAGCACAGATACGCAGTATTTT.

This clonotype was seen at least ten times. This chain uses TRBV18 with TRBJ2-3; the D gene is possibly TRBD2 (5 bases). The CDR3 spans 15 residues. CDR1 is KGHSH and CDR2 is LQKENI in the germline V gene. V lost 3 bases to trimming and J lost 3 bases, with 13 bases between them. CDR3 sequence: CASSPPSGVTDTQYF. In DNA, the CDR3 is TGTGCCAGCTCACCTCCTTCCGGGGTTACAGATACGCAGTATTTT.

This clonotype was counted a few times. The chain has TRBV4-2 and TRBJ2-4; D is unclear. Germline CDR1 and CDR2: LGHNA and YNFKEQ. CDR3 size: 12 residues. V gave up 0 bases and J gave up 7 bases, with 4 bases separating them. The CDR3 spells CASSQDGNIQYF. CDR3 bases: TGTGCCAGCAGCCAAGATGGGAACATTCAGTACTTC.

This clonotype has at least ten counts. This chain uses TRBV14 with TRBJ2-2; D gene ambiguous. The CDR3 consists of 15 residues. Trimming removed 1 base at V and 2 bases at J, with 8 bases between. CDR1 and CDR2 (germline): SGHDN, FVKESK. The CDR3 DNA reads TGTGCCAGCAGCCAAGTAGTAGGAAACACCGGGGAGCTGTTTTTT. Residues: CASSQVVGNTGELFF. Combining the CDR3 with reference TRBV14 and TRBJ2-2 gives the whole variable domain EAGVTQFPSHSVIEKGQTVTLRCDPISGHDNLYWYRRVMGKEIKFLLHFVKESKQDESGMPNNRFLAERTGGTYSTLKVQPAELEDSGVYFCASSQVVGNTGELFFGEGSRLTVL.